These 6 T cell receptor beta chains were sequenced from one sample in a study of T cells in Graves' hyperthyroidism and ophthalmopathy. TCR beta CDR3 regions were amplified from RNA. Primed by the HTBI set, a first-round RT-PCR was run on the TCR CDR3. One entry per CDR3 protein, called by TCRdb with MiXCR from the multiplex PCR reads. This repertoire shows approximately 380,000 distinct CDR3 sequences, more than 12% found once; its top ten account for over 25%. Sample: blood. All receptors come from a man aged 50-60 years with Graves' ophthalmopathy.

In its sample, this clonotype was seen many times. The chain links TRBV5-5 to TRBJ2-7, with 7 nucleotides matching TRBD2. The CDR3 is 13 residues long. Per germline, CDR1 SGHKS and CDR2 YYEKEE (reference sequence). V was clipped by 4 bases and J by 2 bases; unmatched bases: 3. The CDR3 protein is CASSAGVPYEQYF. CDR3 DNA: TGTGCCAGCAGCGCGGGGGTTCCCTACGAGCAGTACTTC. The entire variable domain, with the rest obtained from reference TRBV5-5 and TRBJ2-7, is as follows: DAGVTQSPTHLIKTRGQQVTLRCSPISGHKSVSWYQQVLGQGPQFIFQYYEKEERGRGNFPDRFSARQFPNYSSELNVNALLLGDSALYLCASSAGVPYEQYFGPGTRLTVT.

V usage is TRBV20-1 and J usage is TRBJ2-2; possible D gene TRBD2, 6 bases. CDR1 DFQATT and CDR2 SNEGSKA come from the germline V gene (reference sequence). Trimming stripped 3 bases from V and 6 bases from J, with 8 bases between. This CDR3 is built from 12 residues. The CDR3 spells CSAREGAGELFF. CDR3 nucleotides: TGCAGTGCTAGGGAGGGAGCCGGGGAGCTGTTTTTT.

This clonotype was recorded at least ten times. The genes are TRBV7-9 and TRBJ2-3, with a tentative D call TRBD2 (5 bases). Trimming stripped 2 bases from V and 0 bases from J, with 9 bases between. Germline V gives CDR1 SEHNR, CDR2 FQNEAQ (reference sequence). The CDR3 loop spans 15 amino acids. The CDR3, as DNA: TGTGCCAGCAGCTTATTTCCGGGGAGCACAGATACGCAGTATTTT. As protein: CASSLFPGSTDTQYF.

This clonotype was counted ten times or more. One junction end does not reproduce the germline sequence, and a read error may be involved. This sequence joins TRBV27 and TRBJ1-6; D is perhaps TRBD1 (6 bases). Per germline, CDR1 MNHEY and CDR2 SMNVEV (reference sequence). The CDR3 spans 15 residues. CDR3 sequence: CASRSPQGYSSPLHF. DNA of the CDR3: TGTGCCAGCAGGTCCCCCCAGGGGTATAGTTCACCCCTCCACTTT.

This clonotype came up many times. The chain joins TRBV5-1 to TRBJ2-3, with TRBD1 identical over 12 bases. J was trimmed by 2 bases and V by 3 bases; bases with no gene match: 4. CDR1 is SGHRS, CDR2 YFSETQ, per germline. The CDR3 length is 16 residues. The CDR3 nucleotides read TGCGCCAGCAGCTCCACGGGACAGGGGGCCACAGATACGCAGTATTTT. This sequence encodes CASSSTGQGATDTQYF.

On this clonotype itself: Given a much more abundant clone one base away, this may be a read error. The chain couples TRBV12-3 or TRBV12-4 to TRBJ1-1; perhaps TRBD1 as D (6 bases). CDR3 length equals 16 residues. V was clipped by 5 bases and J by 4 bases, with 20 bases between them. CDR3 sequence reads: CASSVYRAVESTEAFF. CDR3 DNA: TGTGCCAGCAGTGTGTACAGGGCCGTCGAGAGCACTGAAGCTTTCTTT.